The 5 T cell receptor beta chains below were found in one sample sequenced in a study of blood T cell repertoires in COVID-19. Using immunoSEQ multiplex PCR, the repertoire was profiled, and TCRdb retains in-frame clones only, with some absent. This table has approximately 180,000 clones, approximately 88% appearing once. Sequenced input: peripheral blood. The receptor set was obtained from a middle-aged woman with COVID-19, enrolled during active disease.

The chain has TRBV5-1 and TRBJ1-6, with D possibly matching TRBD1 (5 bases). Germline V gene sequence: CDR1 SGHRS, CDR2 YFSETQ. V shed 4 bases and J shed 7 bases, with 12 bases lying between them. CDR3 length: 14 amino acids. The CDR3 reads CASSLGGINSPLHF. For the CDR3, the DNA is TGCGCCAGCAGCCTTGGGGGGATCAATTCACCCCTCCACTTT.

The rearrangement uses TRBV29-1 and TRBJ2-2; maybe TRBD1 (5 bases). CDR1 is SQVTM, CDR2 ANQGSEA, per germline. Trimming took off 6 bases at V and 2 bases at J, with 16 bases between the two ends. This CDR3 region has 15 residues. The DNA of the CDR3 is TGCAGCGTGTTACCGACAGACGCAAACACCGGGGAGCTGTTTTTT. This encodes CSVLPTDANTGELFF.

CDR3 region: CASSGTSANVEQFF. The CDR3 nucleotides are TGTGCCAGTTCCGGGACTAGCGCGAATGTTGAGCAGTTCTTC. V gene TRBV19 combines with J gene TRBJ2-1; TRBD2 aligns across 10 bases. V shed 8 bases, J shed 9 bases, and the junction held 10 bases outside the gene matches. This CDR3 comprises 14 residues. In germline, CDR1 is LNHDA, CDR2 SQIVND (reference sequence).

In nucleotides, the CDR3 is TGTGCCAGCAGGAGCACTGACAGCTCGTCCTATGGCTACACCTTC. Residues: CASRSTDSSSYGYTF. This chain connects TRBV6-6 to TRBJ1-2; tentative D call: TRBD1 (5 bases). The CDR3 sequence is 15 residues long. V lost 6 bases and J 4 bases, leaving 18 bases between the germline ends. Germline CDR1 and CDR2: MNHNY and SVGAGI (reference sequence).

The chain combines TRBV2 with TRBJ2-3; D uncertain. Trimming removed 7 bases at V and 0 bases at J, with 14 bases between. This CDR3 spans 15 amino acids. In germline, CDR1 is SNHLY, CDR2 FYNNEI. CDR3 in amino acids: CASKSTPISTDTQYF. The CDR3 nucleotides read TGTGCCAGCAAATCCACACCCATTAGCACAGATACGCAGTATTTT.